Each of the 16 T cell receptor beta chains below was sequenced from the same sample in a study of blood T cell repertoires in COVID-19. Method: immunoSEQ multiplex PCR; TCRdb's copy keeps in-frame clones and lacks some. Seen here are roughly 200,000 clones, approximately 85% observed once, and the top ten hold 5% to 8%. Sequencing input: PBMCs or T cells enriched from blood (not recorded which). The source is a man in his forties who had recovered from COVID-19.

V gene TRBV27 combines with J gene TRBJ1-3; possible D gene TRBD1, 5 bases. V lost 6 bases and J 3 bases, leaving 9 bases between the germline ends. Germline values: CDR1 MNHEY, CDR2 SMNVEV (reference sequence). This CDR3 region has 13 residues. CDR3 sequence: CASRPGHGNTIYF. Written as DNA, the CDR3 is TGTGCCAGCAGACCAGGGCATGGAAACACCATATATTTT.

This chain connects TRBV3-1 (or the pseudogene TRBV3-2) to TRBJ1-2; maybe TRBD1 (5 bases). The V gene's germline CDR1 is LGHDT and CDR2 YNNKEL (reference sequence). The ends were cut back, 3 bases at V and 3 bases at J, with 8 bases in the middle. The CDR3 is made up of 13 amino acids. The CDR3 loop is CASSQQGYYGYTF. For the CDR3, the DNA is TGTGCCAGCAGCCAGCAGGGATACTATGGCTACACCTTC.

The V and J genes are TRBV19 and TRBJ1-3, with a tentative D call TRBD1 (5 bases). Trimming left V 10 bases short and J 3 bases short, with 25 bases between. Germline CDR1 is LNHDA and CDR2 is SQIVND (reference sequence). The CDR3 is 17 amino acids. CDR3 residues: CATYGWRDPLRGNTIYF. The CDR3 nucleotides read TGTGCCACCTATGGTTGGCGGGACCCCCTCCGTGGAAACACCATATATTTT.

The CDR3 sequence is CASGLGGSGNTEAFF. CDR3 nucleotide sequence: TGTGCTAGTGGTTTGGGCGGTTCCGGGAACACTGAAGCTTTCTTT. V and J are TRBV12-5 and TRBJ1-1; no firm D call. The germline gives CDR1 LGHNT, CDR2 FRNRAP. V shed 1 base and J shed 1 base, with 10 bases lying between them. CDR3 size: 15 residues.

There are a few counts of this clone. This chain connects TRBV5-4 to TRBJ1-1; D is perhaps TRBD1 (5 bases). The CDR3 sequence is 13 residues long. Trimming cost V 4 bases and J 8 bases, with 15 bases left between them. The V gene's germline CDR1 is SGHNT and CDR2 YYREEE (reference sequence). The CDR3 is CASSPPQGREAFF. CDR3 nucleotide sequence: TGTGCCAGCAGCCCCCCCCAGGGAAGAGAAGCTTTCTTT.

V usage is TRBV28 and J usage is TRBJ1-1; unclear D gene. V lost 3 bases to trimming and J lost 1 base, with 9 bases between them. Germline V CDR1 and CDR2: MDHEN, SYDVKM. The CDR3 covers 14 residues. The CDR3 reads CASSLNSQNTEAFF. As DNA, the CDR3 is TGTGCCAGCAGTTTGAACAGCCAGAACACTGAAGCTTTCTTT.

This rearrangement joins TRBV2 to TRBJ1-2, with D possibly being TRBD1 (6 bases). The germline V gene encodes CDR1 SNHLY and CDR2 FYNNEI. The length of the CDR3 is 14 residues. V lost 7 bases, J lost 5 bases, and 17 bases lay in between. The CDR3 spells CASNRQQGTYGYTF. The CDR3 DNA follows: TGTGCCAGCAATCGGCAACAGGGAACTTATGGCTACACCTTC. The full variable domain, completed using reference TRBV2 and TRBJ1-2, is EPEVTQTPSHQVTQMGQEVILRCVPISNHLYFYWYRQILGQKVEFLVSFYNNEISEKSEIFDDQFSVERPDGSNFTLKIRSTKLEDSAMYFCASNRQQGTYGYTFGSGTRLTVV.

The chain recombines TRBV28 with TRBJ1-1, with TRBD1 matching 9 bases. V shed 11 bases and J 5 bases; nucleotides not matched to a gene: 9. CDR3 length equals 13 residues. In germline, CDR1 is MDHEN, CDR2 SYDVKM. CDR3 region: CAGREQGATEAFF. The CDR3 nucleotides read TGTGCCGGCCGTGAACAGGGGGCAACTGAAGCTTTCTTT.

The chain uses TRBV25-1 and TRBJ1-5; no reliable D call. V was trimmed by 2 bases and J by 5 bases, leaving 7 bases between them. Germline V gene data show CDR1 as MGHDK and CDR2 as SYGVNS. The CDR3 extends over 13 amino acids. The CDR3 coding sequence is TGTGCCAGCAGTGAAGCAGGTCATCAGCCCCAGCATTTT. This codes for CASSEAGHQPQHF.

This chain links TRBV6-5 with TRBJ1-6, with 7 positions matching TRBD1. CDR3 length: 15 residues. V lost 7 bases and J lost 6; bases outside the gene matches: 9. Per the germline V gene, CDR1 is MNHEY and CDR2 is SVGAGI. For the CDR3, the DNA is TGTGCCAGCACCCTGAGGGGACAGACTAATTCACCCCTCCACTTT. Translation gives CASTLRGQTNSPLHF.

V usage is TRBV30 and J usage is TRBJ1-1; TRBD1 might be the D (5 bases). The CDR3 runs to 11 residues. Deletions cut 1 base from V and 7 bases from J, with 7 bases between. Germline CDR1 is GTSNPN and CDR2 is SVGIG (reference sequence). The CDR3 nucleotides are TGTGCCTGGAGTGGACAGTTTGAAGCTTTCTTT. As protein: CAWSGQFEAFF.

The CDR3 sequence: CAWSVDSNSPLHF. CDR3 DNA: TGTGCCTGGAGTGTAGACTCCAATTCACCCCTCCACTTT. The V and J genes are TRBV30 and TRBJ1-6; D unresolved. This CDR3 region has 13 residues. Trimming stripped 0 bases from V and 7 bases from J, with 7 bases between. The germline V gene encodes CDR1 GTSNPN and CDR2 SVGIG (reference sequence).

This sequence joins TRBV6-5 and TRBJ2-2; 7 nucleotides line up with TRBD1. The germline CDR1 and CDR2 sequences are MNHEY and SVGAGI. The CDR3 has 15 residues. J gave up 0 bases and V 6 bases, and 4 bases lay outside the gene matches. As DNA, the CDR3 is TGTGCCAGCAGCGCCGGGACAGCGAACACCGGGGAGCTGTTTTTT. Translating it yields CASSAGTANTGELFF.

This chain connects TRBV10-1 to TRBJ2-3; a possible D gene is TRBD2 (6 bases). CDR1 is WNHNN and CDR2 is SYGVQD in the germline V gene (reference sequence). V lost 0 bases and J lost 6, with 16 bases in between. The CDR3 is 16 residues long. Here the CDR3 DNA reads TGCGCCAGCAGTGAGTCGGAGGGTCCCCCACCGGATACGCAGTATTTT. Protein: CASSESEGPPPDTQYF.

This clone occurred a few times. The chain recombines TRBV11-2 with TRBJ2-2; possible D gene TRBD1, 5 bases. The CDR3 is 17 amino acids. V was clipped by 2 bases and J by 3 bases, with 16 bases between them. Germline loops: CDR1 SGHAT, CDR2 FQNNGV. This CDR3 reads CASSLSRAGHYTGELFF. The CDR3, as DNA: TGTGCCAGCAGCTTATCCCGGGCAGGGCACTACACCGGGGAGCTGTTTTTT.

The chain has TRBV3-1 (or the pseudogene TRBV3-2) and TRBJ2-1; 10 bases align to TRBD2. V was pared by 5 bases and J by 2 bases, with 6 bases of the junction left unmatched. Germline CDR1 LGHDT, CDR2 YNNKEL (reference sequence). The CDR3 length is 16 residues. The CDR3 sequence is CASSRIGTSAYNEQFF. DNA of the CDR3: TGTGCCAGCAGCAGGATCGGGACTAGCGCCTACAATGAGCAGTTCTTC.